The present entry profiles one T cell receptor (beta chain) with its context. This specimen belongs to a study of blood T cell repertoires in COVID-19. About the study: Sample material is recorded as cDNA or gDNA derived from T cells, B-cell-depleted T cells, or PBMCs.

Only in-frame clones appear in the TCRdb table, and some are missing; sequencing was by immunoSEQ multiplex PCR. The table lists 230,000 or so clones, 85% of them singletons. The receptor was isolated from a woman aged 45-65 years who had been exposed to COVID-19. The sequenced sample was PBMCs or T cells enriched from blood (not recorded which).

The CDR3 is CASSEGRLGVNEAFF. CDR3 nucleotides: TGTGCCAGCAGTGAAGGTCGTCTGGGAGTAAATGAAGCTTTCTTT. This chain connects TRBV6-1 to TRBJ1-1; D uncertain. The CDR3 totals 15 residues. Trimming pared 1 base from V and 7 bases from J, leaving 16 bases between. Germline-derived CDR1 and CDR2 are MNHNS and SASEGT.